A single TCR beta chain is shown here with its context. The data derive from a study of cytomegalovirus exposure and HLA in healthy donors. Germline loops: CDR1 SGHDT, CDR2 YYEEEE. The ends lost 4 bases at V and 5 bases at J; junction bases unmatched: 7. The CDR3 is 14 amino acids. PCR was performed using 60 Vbeta and 13 Jbeta primers. Clones were read by immunoSEQ multiplex PCR, and TCRdb kept only the in-frame ones, dropping some. Among about 90,000 clones listed, around 84% were seen once. This TCR derives from a man younger than 30 in good health and CMV-seronegative. The sequenced sample was PBMCs. The gene calls are TRBV5-6 and TRBJ2-7, with 9 nucleotides matching TRBD1. CDR3 DNA: TGTGCCAGCAGCCCCGGGACAGGGTACCACGAGCAGTACTTC. The encoded protein is CASSPGTGYHEQYF. The full variable domain, in which reference TRBV5-6 and TRBJ2-7 provide the parts outside the CDR3, is DAGVTQSPTHLIKTRGQQVTLRCSPKSGHDTVSWYQQALGQGPQFIFQYYEEEERQRGNFPDRFSGHQFPNYSSELNVNALLLGDSALYLCASSPGTGYHEQYFGPGTRLTVT.